Sequencing of this T cell receptor (beta chain) was carried out in a study of Ad26.COV2.S vaccination and SARS-CoV-2 variants. Overall study results and limits: Researchers cautioned that TCR breadth and depth analyses may have underestimated total T cell responses. The study found higher spike-specific TCR breadth in vaccine than placebo recipients.

Assay used: immunoSEQ multiplex PCR; TCRdb lists only in-frame clones, some missing. The sample holds about 680,000 clones, roughly 90% seen once. The treatment here: roughly 18 received Ad26.COV2.S at low or high dose, single or two shots; roughly five received placebo; per-sample allocation not given. Each sample was drawn 63 days after the first injection (of vaccine or placebo). This adult donor, from Boston, was 18-55 years old. A remark on this clone: The antigen is unknown.

CDR3 length equals 15 residues. V lost 7 bases, J lost 2 bases, and 8 bases stayed unmatched. Germline CDR1 is SGHTA and CDR2 is FQGNSA. The V call is TRBV7-2, the J call TRBJ1-2; 9 bases fit TRBD1. The sequence derives from a person between 18 and 60 years old who received the Ad26.COV2.S COVID-19 vaccine or a placebo. This specimen consisted of peripheral blood, obtained in a trial of Ad26.COV2.S vaccine versus placebo. The CDR3 DNA reads as TGTGCCAGCACCCCAACAGGGGGCAGAAACTATGGCTACACCTTC. It is translated as CASTPTGGRNYGYTF.